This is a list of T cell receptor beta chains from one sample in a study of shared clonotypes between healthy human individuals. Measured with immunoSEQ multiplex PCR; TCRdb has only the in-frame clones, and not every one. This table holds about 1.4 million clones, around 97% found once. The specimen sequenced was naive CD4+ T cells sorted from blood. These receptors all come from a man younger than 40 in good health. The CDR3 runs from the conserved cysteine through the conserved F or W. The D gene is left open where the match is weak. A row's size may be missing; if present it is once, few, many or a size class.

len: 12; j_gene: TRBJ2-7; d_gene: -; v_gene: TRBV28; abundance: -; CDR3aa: CASSSSAYEQYF; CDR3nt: TGTGCCAGCAGTTCTTCCGCCTACGAGCAGTACTTC
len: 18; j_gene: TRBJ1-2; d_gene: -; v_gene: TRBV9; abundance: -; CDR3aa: CASRPGLGEGPWDYGYTF; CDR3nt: TGTGCCAGCAGACCAGGGTTGGGAGAAGGACCCTGGGACTATGGCTACACCTTC
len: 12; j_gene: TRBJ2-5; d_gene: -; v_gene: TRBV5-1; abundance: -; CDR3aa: CASSFDRETQYF; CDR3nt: TGCGCCAGCAGCTTCGACAGAGAGACCCAGTACTTC
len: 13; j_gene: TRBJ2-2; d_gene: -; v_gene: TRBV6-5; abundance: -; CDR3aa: CASSRQGIGELFF; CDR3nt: TGTGCCAGCAGCCGCCAGGGCATCGGGGAGCTGTTTTTT
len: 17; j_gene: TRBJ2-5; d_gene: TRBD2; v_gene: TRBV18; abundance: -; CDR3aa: CASSPLPNSGSQETQYF; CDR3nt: TGTGCCAGCTCACCACTTCCGAATAGCGGGAGCCAAGAGACCCAGTACTTC
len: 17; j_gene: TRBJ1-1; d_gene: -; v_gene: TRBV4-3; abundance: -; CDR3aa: CASSQNNLGRLNTEAFF; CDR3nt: TGCGCCAGCAGCCAAAACAATTTGGGACGTTTGAACACTGAAGCTTTCTTT
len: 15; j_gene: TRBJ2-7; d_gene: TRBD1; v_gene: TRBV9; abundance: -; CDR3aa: CASSTGTGLPYEQYF; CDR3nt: TGTGCCAGCAGCACAGGGACAGGGTTGCCCTACGAGCAGTACTTC
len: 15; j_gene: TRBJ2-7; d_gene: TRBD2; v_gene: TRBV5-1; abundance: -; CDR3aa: CASSSRGAVTYEQYF; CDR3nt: TGCGCCAGCAGCTCGCGGGGGGCAGTAACCTACGAGCAGTACTTC
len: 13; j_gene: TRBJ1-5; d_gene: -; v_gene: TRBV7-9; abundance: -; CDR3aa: CASSSTGNQPQHF; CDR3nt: TGTGCCAGCAGTTCTACAGGGAACCAGCCCCAGCATTTT
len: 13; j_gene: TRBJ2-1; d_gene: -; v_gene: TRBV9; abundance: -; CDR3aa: CASSVAAPYEQFF; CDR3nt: TGTGCCAGCAGCGTAGCGGCCCCGTATGAGCAGTTCTTC
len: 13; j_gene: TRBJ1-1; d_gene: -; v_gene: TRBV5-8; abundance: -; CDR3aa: CASSLDRLTEAFF; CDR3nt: TGTGCCAGCAGCCTCGACAGGCTTACTGAAGCTTTCTTT
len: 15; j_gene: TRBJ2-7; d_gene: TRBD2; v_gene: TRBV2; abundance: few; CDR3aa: CASRKAGGSSYEQYF; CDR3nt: TGTGCCAGCAGGAAAGCGGGAGGGAGCTCCTACGAGCAGTACTTC
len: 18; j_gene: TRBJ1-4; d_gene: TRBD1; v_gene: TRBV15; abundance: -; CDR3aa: CATSRDRGITTTNEKLFF; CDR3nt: TGTGCCACCAGCAGGGACAGGGGGATTACCACAACTAATGAAAAACTGTTTTTT
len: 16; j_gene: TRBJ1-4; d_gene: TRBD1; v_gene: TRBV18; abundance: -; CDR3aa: CASSPPGQRNNEKLFF; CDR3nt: TGTGCCAGCTCACCACCGGGACAGCGGAACAATGAAAAACTGTTTTTT
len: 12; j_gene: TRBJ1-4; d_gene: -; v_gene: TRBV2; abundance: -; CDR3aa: CASGILQEKLFF; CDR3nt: TGTGCCAGCGGAATTTTACAGGAAAAACTGTTTTTT
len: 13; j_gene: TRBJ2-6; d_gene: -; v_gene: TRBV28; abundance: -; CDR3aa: CATAESGANVLTF; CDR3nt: TGTGCCACCGCGGAGTCTGGGGCCAACGTCCTGACTTTC
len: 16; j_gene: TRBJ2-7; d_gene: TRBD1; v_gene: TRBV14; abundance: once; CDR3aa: CASSHTRQGATYEQYF; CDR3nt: TGTGCCAGCAGCCACACGAGACAGGGGGCTACGTACGAGCAGTACTTC
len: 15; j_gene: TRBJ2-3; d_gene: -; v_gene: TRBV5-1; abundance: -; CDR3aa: CASSLSRSSTDTQYF; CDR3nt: TGCGCCAGCAGCTTAAGCAGGAGTAGCACAGATACGCAGTATTTT
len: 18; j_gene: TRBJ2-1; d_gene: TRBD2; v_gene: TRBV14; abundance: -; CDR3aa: CASSQDPAGGPPYNEQFF; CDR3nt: TGTGCCAGCAGCCAAGATCCCGCGGGAGGACCGCCCTACAATGAGCAGTTCTTC
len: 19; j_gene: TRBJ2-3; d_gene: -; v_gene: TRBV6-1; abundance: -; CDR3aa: CASSALNQGGRITTDTQYF; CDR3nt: TGTGCCAGCAGTGCCCTAAACCAGGGGGGACGGATAACCACAGATACGCAGTATTTT
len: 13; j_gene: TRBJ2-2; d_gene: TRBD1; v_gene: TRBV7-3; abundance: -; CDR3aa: CASSYRGAGELFF; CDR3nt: TGTGCCAGCAGCTACAGGGGAGCCGGGGAGCTGTTTTTT
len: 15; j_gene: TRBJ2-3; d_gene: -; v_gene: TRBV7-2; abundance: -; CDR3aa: CASSPRGGGSDTQYF; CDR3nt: TGTGCCAGCAGTCCTCGAGGAGGGGGCTCAGATACGCAGTATTTT
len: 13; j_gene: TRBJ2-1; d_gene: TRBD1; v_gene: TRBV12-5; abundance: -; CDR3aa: CASGPGTVNEQFF; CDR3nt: TGTGCTAGTGGTCCTGGGACAGTTAATGAGCAGTTCTTC
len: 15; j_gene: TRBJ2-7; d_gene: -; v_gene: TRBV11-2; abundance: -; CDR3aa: CASSSPGRATYEQYF; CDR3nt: TGTGCCAGCAGCTCCCCGGGCAGGGCGACCTACGAGCAGTACTTC
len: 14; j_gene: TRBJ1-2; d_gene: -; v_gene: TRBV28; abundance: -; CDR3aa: CASSSRALNYGYTF; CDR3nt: TGTGCCAGCAGTTCGCGGGCCCTAAACTATGGCTACACCTTC
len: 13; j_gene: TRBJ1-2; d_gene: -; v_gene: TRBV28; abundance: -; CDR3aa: CASSPVWFGGYTF; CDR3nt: TGTGCCAGCAGCCCCGTTTGGTTTGGTGGCTACACCTTC
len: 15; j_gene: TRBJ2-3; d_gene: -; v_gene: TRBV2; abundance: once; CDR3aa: CASSTGTPATDTQYF; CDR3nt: TGTGCCAGCAGTACCGGGACTCCCGCGACAGATACGCAGTATTTT
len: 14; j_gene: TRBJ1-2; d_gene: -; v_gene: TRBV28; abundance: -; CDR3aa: CASSSPGHLYGYTF; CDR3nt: TGTGCCAGCAGTTCTCCGGGACATCTCTATGGCTACACCTTC
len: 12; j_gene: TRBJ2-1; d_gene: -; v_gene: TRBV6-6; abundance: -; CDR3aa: CASRLGLNEQFF; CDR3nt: TGTGCCAGCAGGCTAGGATTGAATGAGCAGTTCTTC
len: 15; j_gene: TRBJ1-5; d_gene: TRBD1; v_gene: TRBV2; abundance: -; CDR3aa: CASSMTGPSNQPQHF; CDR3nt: TGTGCCAGCAGCATGACAGGGCCTAGCAATCAGCCCCAGCATTTT
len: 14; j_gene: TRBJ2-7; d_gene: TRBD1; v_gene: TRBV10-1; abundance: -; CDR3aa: CASSEGTGYYEQYF; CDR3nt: TGCGCCAGCAGTGAAGGGACAGGGTACTACGAGCAGTACTTC
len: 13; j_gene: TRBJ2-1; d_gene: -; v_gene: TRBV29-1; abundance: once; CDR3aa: CSGTSSSYNEQFF; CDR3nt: TGCAGCGGAACTAGTTCTTCCTACAATGAGCAGTTCTTC
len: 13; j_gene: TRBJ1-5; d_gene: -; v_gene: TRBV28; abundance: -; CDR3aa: CASSPPGAQPQHF; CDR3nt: TGTGCCAGCAGTCCACCGGGAGCTCAGCCCCAGCATTTT
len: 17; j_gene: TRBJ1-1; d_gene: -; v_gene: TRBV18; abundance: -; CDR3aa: CASSPLFLTLDNTEAFF; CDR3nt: TGTGCCAGCTCACCACTATTTCTTACACTTGATAACACTGAAGCTTTCTTT
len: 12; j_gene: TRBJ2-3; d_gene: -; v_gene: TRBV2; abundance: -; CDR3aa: CASKPSGPRQYF; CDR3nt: TGTGCCAGCAAGCCCAGCGGCCCTAGGCAGTATTTT
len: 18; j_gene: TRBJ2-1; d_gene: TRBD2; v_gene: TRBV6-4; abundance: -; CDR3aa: CASSRGGDGLAGVHEQFF; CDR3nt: TGTGCCAGCAGCAGAGGCGGGGATGGACTAGCGGGAGTCCATGAGCAGTTCTTC
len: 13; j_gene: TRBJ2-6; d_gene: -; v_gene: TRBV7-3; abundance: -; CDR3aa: CASSPLGANVLTF; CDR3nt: TGTGCCAGCAGCCCCCTTGGGGCCAACGTCCTGACTTTC
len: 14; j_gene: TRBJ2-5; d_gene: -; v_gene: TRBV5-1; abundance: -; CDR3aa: CASSPDRDQETQYF; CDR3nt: TGCGCCAGCAGCCCTGACAGAGACCAAGAGACCCAGTACTTC
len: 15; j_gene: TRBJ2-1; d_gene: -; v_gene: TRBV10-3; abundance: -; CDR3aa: CAISENGGVSNEQFF; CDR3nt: TGTGCCATCAGTGAGAATGGGGGAGTTAGTAATGAGCAGTTCTTC
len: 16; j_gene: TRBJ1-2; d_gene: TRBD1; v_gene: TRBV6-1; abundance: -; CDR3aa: CASSAPRQGANYGYTF; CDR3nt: TGTGCCAGCAGTGCCCCTCGACAGGGTGCTAACTATGGCTACACCTTC
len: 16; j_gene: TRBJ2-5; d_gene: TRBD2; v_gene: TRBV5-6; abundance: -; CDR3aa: CASSHGLAGGQETQYF; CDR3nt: TGTGCCAGCAGCCACGGGCTTGCGGGAGGGCAAGAGACCCAGTACTTC
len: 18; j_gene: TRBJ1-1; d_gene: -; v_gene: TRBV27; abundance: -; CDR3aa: CASSSGRQAQTKNTEAFF; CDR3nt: TGTGCCAGCAGTTCTGGCAGACAGGCGCAGACTAAGAACACTGAAGCTTTCTTT
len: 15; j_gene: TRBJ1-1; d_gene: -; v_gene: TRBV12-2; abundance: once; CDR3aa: CASRLEPDLNTEAFF; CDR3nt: TGTGCAAGTCGCTTAGAGCCAGATTTGAACACTGAAGCTTTCTTT
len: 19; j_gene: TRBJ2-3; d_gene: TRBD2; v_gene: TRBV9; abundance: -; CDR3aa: CASSVGVIFPAGITDTQYF; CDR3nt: TGTGCCAGCAGCGTAGGGGTCATCTTTCCAGCGGGGATCACAGATACGCAGTATTTT
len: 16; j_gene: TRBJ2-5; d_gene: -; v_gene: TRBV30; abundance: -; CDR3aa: CAWSVSVRPWGETQYF; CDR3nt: TGTGCCTGGAGTGTATCAGTGAGACCTTGGGGGGAGACCCAGTACTTC
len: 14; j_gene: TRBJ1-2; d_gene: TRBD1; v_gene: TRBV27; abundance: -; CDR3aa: CASSPWDRNYGYTF; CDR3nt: TGTGCCAGCAGTCCCTGGGACAGGAACTATGGCTACACCTTC
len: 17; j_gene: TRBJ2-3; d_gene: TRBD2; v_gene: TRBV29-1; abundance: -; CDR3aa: CSVDSSASGSVRDTQYF; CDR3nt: TGCAGCGTTGATAGTTCGGCTAGCGGGAGTGTGAGGGATACGCAGTATTTT
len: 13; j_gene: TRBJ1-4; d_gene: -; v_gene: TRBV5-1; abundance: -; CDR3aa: CASSPPANEKLFF; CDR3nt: TGCGCCAGCAGCCCCCCCGCTAATGAAAAACTGTTTTTT
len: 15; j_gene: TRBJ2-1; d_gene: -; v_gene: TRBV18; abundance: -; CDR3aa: CASSPPPDPGREQFF; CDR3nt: TGTGCCAGCTCACCACCTCCTGATCCGGGTCGTGAGCAGTTCTTC
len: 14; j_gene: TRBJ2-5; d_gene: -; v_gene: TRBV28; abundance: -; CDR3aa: CASSWSEGSETQYF; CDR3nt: TGTGCCAGCAGTTGGTCCGAAGGGAGCGAGACCCAGTACTTC
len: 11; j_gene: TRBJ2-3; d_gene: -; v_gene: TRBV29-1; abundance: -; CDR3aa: CSVLSTDTQYF; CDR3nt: TGCAGCGTTCTTAGCACAGATACGCAGTATTTT
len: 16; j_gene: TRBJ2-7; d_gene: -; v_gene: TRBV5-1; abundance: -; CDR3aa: CASSLLGLDTHYEQYF; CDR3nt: TGCGCCAGCAGCTTGTTGGGACTTGATACCCACTACGAGCAGTACTTC
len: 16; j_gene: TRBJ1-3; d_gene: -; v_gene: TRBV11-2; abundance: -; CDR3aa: CASSPLAGVYGNTIYF; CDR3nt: TGTGCCAGCAGCCCCCTGGCCGGGGTGTATGGAAACACCATATATTTT
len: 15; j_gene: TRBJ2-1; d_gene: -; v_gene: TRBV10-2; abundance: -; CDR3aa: CASRDHAGSDNEQFF; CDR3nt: TGCGCCAGCAGGGACCATGCCGGGTCCGACAATGAGCAGTTCTTC